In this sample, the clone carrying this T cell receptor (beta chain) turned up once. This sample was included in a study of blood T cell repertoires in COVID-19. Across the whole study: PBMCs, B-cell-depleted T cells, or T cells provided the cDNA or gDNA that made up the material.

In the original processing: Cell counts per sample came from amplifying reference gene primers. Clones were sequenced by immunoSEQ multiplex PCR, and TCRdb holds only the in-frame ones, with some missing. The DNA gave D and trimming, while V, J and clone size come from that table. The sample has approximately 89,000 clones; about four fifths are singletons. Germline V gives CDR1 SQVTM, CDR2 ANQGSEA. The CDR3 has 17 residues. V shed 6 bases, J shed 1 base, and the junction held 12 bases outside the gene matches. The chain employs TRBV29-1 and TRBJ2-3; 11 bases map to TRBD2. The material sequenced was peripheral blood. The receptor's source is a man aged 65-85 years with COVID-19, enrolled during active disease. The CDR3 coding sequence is TGCAGCGTCGCTGGGACTAGCGGAAAGGGGGGCACAGATACGCAGTATTTT. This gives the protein CSVAGTSGKGGTDTQYF.